This TCR beta chain came from a study of post-analysis software for immune sequencing data. Study-wide results and limits: Controls showed lower frequencies than patients for five or six TRBV segments, and TRBV5-6, TRBV5-1 and TRBV20-1 were among these. Under F measure analysis, samples from one preparation batch co-clustered strongly.

Unique molecular identifiers tagged the TCR beta cDNA libraries. TCRdb re-analysed the PCR reads in MiXCR, keeping a single row per CDR3 protein. The data show about 560,000 distinct CDR3 sequences, around 47% seen once. With 4 bases removed from V and 3 bases from J, the gap between germline ends came to 9 bases. Germline V gene lookup returns CDR1 SQVTM and CDR2 ANQGSEA. The CDR3 loop spans 12 amino acids. With regard to this clonotype: Its antigen is not known.

Sequencing input: blood. The chain combines TRBV29-1 with TRBJ1-1; D is uncertain. The receptor comes from a girl under 18 with multiple sclerosis. CDR3 loop: CSVGSRDTEAFF. CDR3 bases: TGCAGCGTTGGCTCCCGCGACACTGAAGCTTTCTTT.